Below, 2 T cell receptor beta chains from the same sample are listed, as sequenced in a study of cytomegalovirus exposure and HLA in healthy donors. Researchers ran the PCR with 60 Vbeta and 13 Jbeta primers. The data were produced by immunoSEQ multiplex PCR, yet TCRdb's version contains in-frame clones alone and is incomplete. Of about 170,000 clones listed, 65% to 75% were seen once; the top ten hold over 2%. Sequenced: PBMCs. The receptors derive from a human donor in good health.

This chain joins TRBV6-5 and TRBJ2-7, with TRBD2 matching over 12 bases. This CDR3 has 15 amino acids. Germline V lookup: CDR1 MNHEY, CDR2 SVGAGI. With 6 bases clipped from V and 4 bases from J, the junction kept 7 bases outside the gene matches. As DNA, the CDR3 is TGTGCCAGCAGCCCACTAGCGGGGGGAAGTTACGAGCAGTACTTC. This codes for CASSPLAGGSYEQYF.

V is TRBV4-1 and J is TRBJ2-7, with 8 bases lining up with TRBD1. Germline V gene sequence: CDR1 MGHRA, CDR2 YSYEKL. V lost 0 bases and J lost 2; bases outside the gene matches: 9. The CDR3 sequence is 17 residues long. The CDR3 loop reads CASSQDLDRTGTYEQYF. The CDR3, as DNA: TGCGCCAGCAGCCAAGATCTAGATAGGACAGGGACCTACGAGCAGTACTTC.